These 30 T cell receptor beta chains share one sample of origin, sequenced in a study of blood T cell repertoires in COVID-19. TCRdb keeps only in-frame clones here, not all; method: immunoSEQ multiplex PCR. In the table there are about 120,000 clones, 70% to 90% of which are singletons. Sequenced input: peripheral blood. The receptors here all came from a man aged 45-60 years with acute or convalescent COVID-19.

This clone was observed a single time. The J gene is TRBJ2-7, the V gene TRBV19, with D perhaps matching TRBD2 (6 bases). The CDR3 length is 15 residues. V lost 3 bases and J 0 bases, leaving 12 bases between the germline ends. The germline gives CDR1 LNHDA, CDR2 SQIVND (reference sequence). CDR3 sequence: CASSIQGGLSYEQYF. CDR3 bases: TGTGCCAGTAGTATCCAGGGAGGACTCTCCTACGAGCAGTACTTC.

The chain combines TRBV5-1 with TRBJ2-5; 8 bases match TRBD1. Germline lookup yields CDR1 SGHRS and CDR2 YFSETQ. V lost 0 bases to trimming and J lost 4 bases; unmatched junction nucleotides: 17. This CDR3 comprises 19 residues. Here the CDR3 reads CASSLAGQATAIKLETQYF. CDR3 DNA: TGCGCCAGCAGCTTGGCGGGACAGGCTACCGCAATTAAATTAGAGACCCAGTACTTC. The variable domain in full, with the rest retrieved from reference TRBV5-1 and TRBJ2-5, is KAGVTQTPRYLIKTRGQQVTLSCSPISGHRSVSWYQQTPGQGLQFLFEYFSETQRNKGNFPGRFSGRQFSNSRSEMNVSTLELGDSALYLCASSLAGQATAIKLETQYFGPGTRLLVL.

This rearrangement joins TRBV10-2 to TRBJ1-2, with 7 positions matching TRBD1. Germline assignment: CDR1 WSHSY and CDR2 SAAADI. Trimming at V came to 7 bases and at J to 9 bases, leaving 14 bases not matched to a gene. The CDR3 has 14 amino acids. The CDR3 coding sequence is TGCGCCAGCAATGGTAACCCGGGACAGACTCGCTACACCTTC. Translation: CASNGNPGQTRYTF.

The chain recombines TRBV11-2 with TRBJ1-1; TRBD1 aligns across 9 bases. The CDR3 sequence is 15 residues long. Unmatched junction bases numbered 3, after V lost 2 bases and J lost 2 bases. Germline V gives CDR1 SGHAT, CDR2 FQNNGV. The CDR3 protein is CASSLRGQGNTEAFF. The CDR3 DNA sequence: TGTGCCAGCAGCTTAAGGGGACAGGGTAACACTGAAGCTTTCTTT.

J is TRBJ1-2 and V is TRBV11-2; 9 bases align to TRBD1. J gave up 4 bases and V 5 bases, and 8 bases lay outside the gene matches. The CDR3 totals 15 residues. Germline V gene lookup returns CDR1 SGHAT and CDR2 FQNNGV. CDR3 in DNA: TGTGCCAGCAGCGCCTGGGACAGGGAGACCTATGGCTACACCTTC. Amino acids: CASSAWDRETYGYTF.

This clone showed up just once. This rearrangement joins TRBV3-1 (or the pseudogene TRBV3-2) to TRBJ2-1; the match to TRBD2 covers 13 bases. This CDR3 contains 16 residues. The trim removed 5 bases at V and 4 bases at J, leaving 5 bases unmatched. CDR1 is LGHDT and CDR2 is YNNKEL in the germline V gene (reference sequence). The DNA of the CDR3 is TGTGCCAGCAGCATGCCGGGACTAGCGGGATACAATGAGCAGTTCTTC. This encodes CASSMPGLAGYNEQFF.

V gene TRBV5-1 combines with J gene TRBJ2-3; weak D call: TRBD2 (5 bases). Trimming removed 6 bases at V and 2 bases at J, with 16 bases between. The CDR3 covers 15 residues. Germline-derived CDR1 and CDR2 are SGHRS and YFSETQ. Here the CDR3 DNA reads TGCGCCAGCATCCCATCCGGAGGTACCACAGATACGCAGTATTTT. It encodes CASIPSGGTTDTQYF.

V usage is TRBV2 and J usage is TRBJ2-2; TRBD2 matches at 12 bases. CDR1 is SNHLY, CDR2 FYNNEI, per germline. V shed 4 bases and J 7 bases; nucleotides not matched to a gene: 10. This CDR3 is built from 17 residues. For the CDR3, the DNA is TGTGCCAGCAGTGTTACTAGCGGGAGGACCTTGAGCGGGGAGCTGTTTTTT. This sequence encodes CASSVTSGRTLSGELFF.

V gene TRBV9 combines with J gene TRBJ1-5, with 11 bases identical to TRBD1. CDR3 length: 19 residues. V shed 4 bases, J shed 2 bases, and the junction held 14 bases outside the gene matches. CDR1 and CDR2 from the germline V gene are SGDLS and YYNGEE. CDR3 DNA sequence: TGTGCCAGCAGCACGGGACCGGGACAGGGGGTAGGGGGCAATCAGCCCCAGCATTTT. Residues: CASSTGPGQGVGGNQPQHF.

The chain has TRBV14 and TRBJ2-3; 8 nucleotides line up with TRBD2. The V segment lost 4 bases and the J segment 4 bases; nucleotides outside the gene matches: 4. In germline, CDR1 is SGHDN, CDR2 FVKESK. CDR3 length: 14 amino acids. CDR3 in DNA: TGTGCCAGCAGCCGCGGGAGGACGGCAGATACGCAGTATTTT. It specifies CASSRGRTADTQYF. Complete variable domain (other parts from reference TRBV14 and TRBJ2-3): EAGVTQFPSHSVIEKGQTVTLRCDPISGHDNLYWYRRVMGKEIKFLLHFVKESKQDESGMPNNRFLAERTGGTYSTLKVQPAELEDSGVYFCASSRGRTADTQYFGPGTRLTVL.

The chain links TRBV12-3 or TRBV12-4 to TRBJ2-1, with D unclear. This CDR3 is 12 amino acids long. Trimming shortened V by 6 bases and J by 9 bases, and 12 bases separated the two germline ends. DNA of the CDR3: TGTGCCAGCAGCTCTATGAGGAGTGAGCAGTTCTTC. Translated: CASSSMRSEQFF.

V is TRBV29-1 and J is TRBJ2-7; TRBD2 aligns across 12 bases. The CDR3 extends over 15 amino acids. The V segment lost 7 bases and the J segment 2 bases; nucleotides outside the gene matches: 9. The germline gives CDR1 SQVTM, CDR2 ANQGSEA. CDR3 sequence reads: CSAKEASGRAYEQYF. For the CDR3, the DNA is TGCAGCGCGAAAGAGGCTAGCGGGAGGGCCTACGAGCAGTACTTC.

The chain joins TRBV7-8 to TRBJ1-2; TRBD1 agrees at 9 bases. Germline CDR1 and CDR2: SGHVS and FQNEAQ. V dropped 3 bases and J dropped 8; count of bases not matched to a gene: 4. The CDR3 is 13 residues long. The CDR3: CASSFRQGEGYTF. The CDR3 DNA is TGTGCCAGCAGCTTCCGACAGGGGGAAGGCTACACCTTC.

The J gene is TRBJ2-2, the V gene TRBV24-1; TRBD2 is a possible D gene (5 bases). Per the germline V gene, CDR1 is KGHDR and CDR2 is SFDVKD. CDR3 length equals 15 residues. Trimming took off 4 bases at V and 4 bases at J, with 12 bases between the two ends. The CDR3 bases are TGTGCCACCAGTGAGCCGGGAAAAAGCACCGGGGAGCTGTTTTTT. Protein product: CATSEPGKSTGELFF.

V gene TRBV6-5 combines with J gene TRBJ1-1; no firm D call. This CDR3 contains 13 residues. Between the trimmed V and J ends, which lost 6 bases and 5 bases, there was a span of 13 bases. CDR1 is MNHEY and CDR2 is SVGAGI in the germline V gene. CDR3 DNA sequence: TGTGCCAGCAGGGTAGACCGGGGAACTGAAGCTTTCTTT. Translation gives CASRVDRGTEAFF.

The chain links TRBV5-1 to TRBJ1-1; D is perhaps TRBD1 (5 bases). V lost 5 bases and J 0 bases, leaving 23 bases between the germline ends. The length of the CDR3 is 18 residues. Germline V gene lookup returns CDR1 SGHRS and CDR2 YFSETQ. In nucleotides, the CDR3 is TGCGCCAGCAGGCTTGGGGATCCAGGGCTACATATGAACACTGAAGCTTTCTTT. Amino acids: CASRLGDPGLHMNTEAFF.

Many counts were recorded for this clone. This chain uses TRBV5-6 with TRBJ2-7; D is perhaps TRBD2 (6 bases). The ends were cut back, 0 bases at V and 3 bases at J, with 13 bases in the middle. Germline V CDR1 and CDR2: SGHDT, YYEEEE. This CDR3 has 15 residues. DNA of the CDR3: TGTGCCAGCAGCTTGGAGGAGGGCGGTGGCTACGAGCAGTACTTC. Amino acid sequence: CASSLEEGGGYEQYF.

The sample holds a few counts of this clone. The rearrangement links TRBV5-1 to TRBJ2-3, with TRBD2 matching over 7 bases. This CDR3 is built from 15 residues. Germline CDR1 reads SGHRS; CDR2 reads YFSETQ. With V trimmed by 1 base and J by 3 bases, 5 bases remained unmatched. CDR3 nucleotide sequence: TGCGCCAGCAGCTTGAGCGGGGTTCAGACAGATACGCAGTATTTT. Its translation: CASSLSGVQTDTQYF.

The chain is built from TRBV6-5 and TRBJ1-1; D is perhaps TRBD1 (5 bases). The CDR3 spans 13 residues. V dropped 7 bases and J dropped 3 bases, with 12 bases sitting between them. The germline gives CDR1 MNHEY, CDR2 SVGAGI. This CDR3 is CASTGFYDTEAFF. The DNA for the CDR3 is TGTGCCAGCACAGGGTTTTACGACACTGAAGCTTTCTTT.

The genes are TRBV19 and TRBJ2-5; 16 bases agree with TRBD2. CDR3 length: 14 amino acids. Trimming removed 6 bases from V and 5 bases from J; junction bases left unmatched: 0. Germline values: CDR1 LNHDA, CDR2 SQIVND (reference sequence). The CDR3 DNA reads as TGTGCCAGTAGGGGACTAGCGGGAGGGGAGACCCAGTACTTC. Residues: CASRGLAGGETQYF.

This chain joins TRBV7-8 and TRBJ1-1; maybe TRBD1 (6 bases). V was clipped by 0 bases and J by 5 bases, with 10 bases between them. The CDR3 has 14 residues. Germline V lookup: CDR1 SGHVS, CDR2 FQNEAQ. CDR3 sequence: CASSLAQGRTEAFF. CDR3 DNA sequence: TGTGCCAGCAGCTTAGCGCAGGGGCGAACTGAAGCTTTCTTT.

The chain combines TRBV5-1 with TRBJ2-7, with TRBD2 as a possible D gene (5 bases). The CDR3 length is 14 residues. Germline V lookup: CDR1 SGHRS, CDR2 YFSETQ. V was pared by 0 bases and J by 9 bases, with 16 bases between. CDR3 protein: CASSLAAEASRQYF. CDR3 nucleotides: TGCGCCAGCAGCTTGGCCGCGGAGGCCTCACGGCAGTACTTC.

This chain links TRBV7-6 with TRBJ1-3, with TRBD1 identical over 9 bases. From germline, CDR1 is SGHVS and CDR2 FNYEAQ. The CDR3 runs to 16 residues. The trim removed 4 bases at V and 4 bases at J, leaving 8 bases unmatched. CDR3 nucleotide sequence: TGTGCCAGCAGCTCCTCACCGGACAGGGGAGGAAACACCATATATTTT. Translated: CASSSSPDRGGNTIYF.

The V gene is TRBV10-3, the J gene TRBJ2-2; D remains ambiguous. CDR1 and CDR2 from the germline V gene are ENHRY and SYGVKD. This CDR3 is 11 amino acids long. V dropped 7 bases and J dropped 6 bases, with 6 bases sitting between them. The CDR3 sequence: CAITTSGELFF. DNA of the CDR3: TGTGCCATCACTACCTCCGGGGAGCTGTTTTTT.

J is TRBJ2-1 and V is TRBV11-2; 9 nucleotides agree with TRBD2. This CDR3 is built from 19 residues. CDR1 is SGHAT and CDR2 is FQNNGV in the germline V gene. The V and J ends lost 1 base and 1 base, in that order; junction bases with no gene match: 11. CDR3 amino acids: CASSLVRLAGMRSYNEQFF. In nucleotides, the CDR3 is TGTGCCAGCAGCTTAGTAAGGCTAGCGGGAATGAGATCCTACAATGAGCAGTTCTTC.

This rearrangement joins TRBV23-1 to TRBJ2-7; the D gene is possibly TRBD2 (6 bases). TRBV23-1 is labeled an ORF, and its function is uncertain. V lost 0 bases and J 4 bases, leaving 10 bases between the germline ends. The CDR3 covers 14 residues. Here the CDR3 reads CASSQSGGPYEQYF. DNA for the CDR3: TGCGCCAGCAGTCAATCGGGAGGTCCTTACGAGCAGTACTTC.

This chain links TRBV7-2 with TRBJ2-2; 11 bases map to TRBD1. V lost 1 base to trimming and J lost 3 bases; unmatched junction nucleotides: 10. The CDR3 is made up of 19 amino acids. From germline, CDR1 is SGHTA and CDR2 FQGNSA. The DNA of the CDR3 is TGTGCCAGCAGCTTAGGGCCAGGACAGGGGGCGCGTGACACCGGGGAGCTGTTTTTT. It codes for CASSLGPGQGARDTGELFF. The full variable domain, completed using reference TRBV7-2 and TRBJ2-2, is GAGVSQSPSNKVTEKGKDVELRCDPISGHTALYWYRQSLGQGLEFLIYFQGNSAPDKSGLPSDRFSAERTGGSVSTLTIQRTQQEDSAVYLCASSLGPGQGARDTGELFFGEGSRLTVL.

In its sample, this clone was seen a few times. DNA for the CDR3: TGTGCCAGCAGCAAGGACTGGCCTAGCACAGATACGCAGTATTTT. It yields the protein CASSKDWPSTDTQYF. This chain uses TRBV5-6 with TRBJ2-3; possibly TRBD2 for D (5 bases). CDR1 is SGHDT and CDR2 is YYEEEE in the germline V gene. V was cut by 4 bases and J by 0 bases, with 12 bases left in between. The CDR3 contains 15 residues.

This CDR3 reads CASSFGTSRGEQFF. In DNA form, the CDR3 reads TGTGCCAGCAGTTTCGGGACTAGCCGGGGTGAGCAGTTCTTC. The gene calls are TRBV27 and TRBJ2-1, with 9 bases lining up with TRBD2. Germline loops: CDR1 MNHEY, CDR2 SMNVEV (reference sequence). This CDR3 has 14 amino acids. J gave up 9 bases and V 3 bases, and 6 bases lay outside the gene matches.

V gene TRBV9 combines with J gene TRBJ1-3, with D tentatively TRBD1 (6 bases). The V gene lost 4 bases and the J gene lost 4 bases, with 12 bases spanning the gap. The CDR3 has 14 amino acids. The germline gives CDR1 SGDLS, CDR2 YYNGEE. CDR3 DNA sequence: TGTGCCAGCAGCTACCGGGACACCGGAAACACCATATATTTT. This translates into CASSYRDTGNTIYF.